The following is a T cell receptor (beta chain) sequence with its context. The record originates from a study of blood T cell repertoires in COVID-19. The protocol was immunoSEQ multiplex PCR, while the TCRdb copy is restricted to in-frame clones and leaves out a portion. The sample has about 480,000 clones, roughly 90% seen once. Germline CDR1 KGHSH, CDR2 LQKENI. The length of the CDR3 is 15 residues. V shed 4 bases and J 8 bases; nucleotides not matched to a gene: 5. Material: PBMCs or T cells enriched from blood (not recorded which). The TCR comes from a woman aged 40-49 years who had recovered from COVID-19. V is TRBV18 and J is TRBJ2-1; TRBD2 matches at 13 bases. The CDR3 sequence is CASSQWTSGSDEQFF. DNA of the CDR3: TGTGCCAGCTCACAATGGACTAGCGGGAGTGATGAGCAGTTCTTC.